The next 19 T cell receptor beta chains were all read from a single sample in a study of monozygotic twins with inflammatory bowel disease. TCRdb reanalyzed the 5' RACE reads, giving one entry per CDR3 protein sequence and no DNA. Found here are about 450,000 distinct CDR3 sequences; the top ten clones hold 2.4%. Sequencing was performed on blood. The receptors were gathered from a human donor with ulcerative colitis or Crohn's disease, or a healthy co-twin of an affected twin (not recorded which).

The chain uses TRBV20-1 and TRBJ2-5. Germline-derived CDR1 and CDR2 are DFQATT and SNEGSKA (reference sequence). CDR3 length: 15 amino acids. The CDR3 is CSARDPGASGETQYF.

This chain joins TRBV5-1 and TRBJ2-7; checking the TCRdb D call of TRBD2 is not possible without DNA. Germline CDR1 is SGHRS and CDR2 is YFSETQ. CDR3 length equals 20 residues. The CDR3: CASNRGTAGTSGTFSYEQYF.

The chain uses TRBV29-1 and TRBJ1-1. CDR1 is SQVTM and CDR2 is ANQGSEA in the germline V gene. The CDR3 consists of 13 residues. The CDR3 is CSLYFVGNTEAFF.

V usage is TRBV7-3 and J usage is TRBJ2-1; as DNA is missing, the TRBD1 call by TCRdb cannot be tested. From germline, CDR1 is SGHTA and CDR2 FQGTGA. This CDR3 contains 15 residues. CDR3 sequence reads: CASSPDRVGYNEQFF.

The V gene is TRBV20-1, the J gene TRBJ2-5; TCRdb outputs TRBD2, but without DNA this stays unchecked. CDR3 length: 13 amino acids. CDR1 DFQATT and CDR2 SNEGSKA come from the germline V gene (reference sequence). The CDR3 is CSARGGQVETQYF.

CDR3: CASSLYEGPQYF. V gene TRBV5-5 combines with J gene TRBJ2-3. This CDR3 region has 12 residues. CDR1 and CDR2 from the germline V gene are SGHKS and YYEKEE (reference sequence).

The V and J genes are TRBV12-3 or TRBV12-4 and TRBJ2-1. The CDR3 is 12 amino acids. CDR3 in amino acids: CASSLAVREQFF.

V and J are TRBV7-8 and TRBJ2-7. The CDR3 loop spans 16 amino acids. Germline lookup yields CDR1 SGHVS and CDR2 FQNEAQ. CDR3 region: CASSLSQNYLTYEQYF.

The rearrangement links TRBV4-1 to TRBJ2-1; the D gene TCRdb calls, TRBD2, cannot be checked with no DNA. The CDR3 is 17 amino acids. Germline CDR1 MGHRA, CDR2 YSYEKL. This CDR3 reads CASSQPSGTTIFNEQFF.

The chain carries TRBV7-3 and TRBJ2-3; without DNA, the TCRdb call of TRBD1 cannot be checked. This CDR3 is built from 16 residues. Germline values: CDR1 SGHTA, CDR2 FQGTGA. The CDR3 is CASSSPRGGAADTQYF.

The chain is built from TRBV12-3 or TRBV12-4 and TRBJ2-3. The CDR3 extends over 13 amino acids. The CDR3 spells CASQTSGTDTQYF.

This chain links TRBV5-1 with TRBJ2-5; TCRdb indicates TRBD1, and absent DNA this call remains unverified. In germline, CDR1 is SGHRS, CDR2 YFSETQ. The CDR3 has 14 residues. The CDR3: CASSSTGGEETQYF.

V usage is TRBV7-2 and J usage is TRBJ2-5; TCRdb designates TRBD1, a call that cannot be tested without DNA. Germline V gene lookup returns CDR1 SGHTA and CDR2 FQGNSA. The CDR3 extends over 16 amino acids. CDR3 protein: CASSPIGQGASETQYF.

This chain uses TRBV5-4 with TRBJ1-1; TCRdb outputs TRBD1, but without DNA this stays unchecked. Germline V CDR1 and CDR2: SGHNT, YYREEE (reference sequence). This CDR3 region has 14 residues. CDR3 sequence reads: CASSSEGWHAEAFF. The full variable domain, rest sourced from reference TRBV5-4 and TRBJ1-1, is ETGVTQSPTHLIKTRGQQVTLRCSSQSGHNTVSWYQQALGQGPQFIFQYYREEENGRGNFPPRFSGLQFPNYSSELNVNALELDDSALYLCASSSEGWHAEAFFGQGTRLTVV.

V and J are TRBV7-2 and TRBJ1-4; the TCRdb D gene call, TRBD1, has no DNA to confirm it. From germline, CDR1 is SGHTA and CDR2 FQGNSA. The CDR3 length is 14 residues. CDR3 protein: CASSLATGPEKLFF.

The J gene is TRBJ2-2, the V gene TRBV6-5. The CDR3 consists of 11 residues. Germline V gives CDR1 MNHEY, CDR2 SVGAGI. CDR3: CASSTSGELFF.

The CDR3 spells CASSYPPGQGAGEQYF. This rearrangement joins TRBV7-2 to TRBJ2-7; TCRdb calls TRBD1, which cannot be checked without DNA. CDR3 length: 16 residues. The germline gives CDR1 SGHTA, CDR2 FQGNSA.

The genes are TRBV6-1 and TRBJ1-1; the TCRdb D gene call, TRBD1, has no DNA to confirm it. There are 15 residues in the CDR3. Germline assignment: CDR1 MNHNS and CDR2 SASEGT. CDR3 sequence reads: CASSETGHRNTEAFF.

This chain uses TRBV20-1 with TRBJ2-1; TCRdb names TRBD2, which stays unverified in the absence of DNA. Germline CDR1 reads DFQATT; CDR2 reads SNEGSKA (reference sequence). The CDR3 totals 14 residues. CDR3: CSARGLAMYNEQFF.